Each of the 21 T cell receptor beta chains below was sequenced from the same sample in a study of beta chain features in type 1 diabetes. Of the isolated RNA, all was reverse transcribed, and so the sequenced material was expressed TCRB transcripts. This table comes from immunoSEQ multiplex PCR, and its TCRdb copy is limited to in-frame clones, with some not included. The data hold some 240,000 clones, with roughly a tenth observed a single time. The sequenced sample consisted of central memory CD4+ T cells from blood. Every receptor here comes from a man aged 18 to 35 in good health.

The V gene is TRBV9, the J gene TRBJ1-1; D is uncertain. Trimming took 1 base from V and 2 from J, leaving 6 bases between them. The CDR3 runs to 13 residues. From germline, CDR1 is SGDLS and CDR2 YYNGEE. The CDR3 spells CASSVLANTEAFF. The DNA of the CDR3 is TGTGCCAGCAGCGTATTGGCAAACACTGAAGCTTTCTTT.

CDR3 bases: TGTGCCAGTAGTATCGGACAGGGGACGGAGACCCAGTACTTC. Its translation is CASSIGQGTETQYF. V and J are TRBV19 and TRBJ2-5; 9 nucleotides align to TRBD1. CDR1 is LNHDA and CDR2 is SQIVND in the germline V gene (reference sequence). Germline trimming cut 3 bases from V and 5 bases from J; bases unmatched to any gene: 4. This CDR3 region has 14 residues.

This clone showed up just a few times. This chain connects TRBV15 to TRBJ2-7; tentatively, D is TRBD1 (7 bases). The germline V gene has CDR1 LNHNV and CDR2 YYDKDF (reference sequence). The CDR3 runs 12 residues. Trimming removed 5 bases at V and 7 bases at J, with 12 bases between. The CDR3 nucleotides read TGTGCCACCAGCGTCAGGGGGGTTGAGCAGTACTTC. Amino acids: CATSVRGVEQYF.

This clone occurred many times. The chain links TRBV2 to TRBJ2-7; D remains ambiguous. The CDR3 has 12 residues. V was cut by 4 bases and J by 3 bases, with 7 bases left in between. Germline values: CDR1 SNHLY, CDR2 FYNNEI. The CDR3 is CASSAQIYEQYF. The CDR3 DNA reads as TGTGCCAGCAGTGCACAGATCTACGAGCAGTACTTC.

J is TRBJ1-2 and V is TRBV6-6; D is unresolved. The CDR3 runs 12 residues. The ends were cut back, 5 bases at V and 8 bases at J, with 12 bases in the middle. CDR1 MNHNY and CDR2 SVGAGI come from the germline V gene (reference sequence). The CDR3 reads CASSLGGPGYTF. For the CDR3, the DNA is TGTGCCAGCAGTCTGGGAGGTCCGGGCTACACCTTC.

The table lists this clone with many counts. The CDR3 spells CASSLLGMEGSGNQPQHF. DNA for the CDR3: TGTGCCAGCAGCTTGCTTGGTATGGAGGGTTCAGGCAATCAGCCCCAGCATTTT. The chain is built from TRBV5-6 and TRBJ1-5; D uncertain. Germline V gene lookup returns CDR1 SGHDT and CDR2 YYEEEE. Trimming shortened V by 1 base and J by 2 bases, and 19 bases separated the two germline ends. The CDR3 totals 18 residues.

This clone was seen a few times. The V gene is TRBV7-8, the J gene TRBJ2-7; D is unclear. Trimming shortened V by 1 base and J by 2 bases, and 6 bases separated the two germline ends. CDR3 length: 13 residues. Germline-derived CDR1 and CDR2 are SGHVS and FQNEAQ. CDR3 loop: CASSLGRTYEQYF. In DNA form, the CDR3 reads TGTGCCAGCAGCTTAGGCAGGACCTACGAGCAGTACTTC.

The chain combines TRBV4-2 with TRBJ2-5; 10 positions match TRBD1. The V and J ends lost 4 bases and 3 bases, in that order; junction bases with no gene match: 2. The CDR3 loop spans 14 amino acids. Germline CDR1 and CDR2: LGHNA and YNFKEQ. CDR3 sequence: CASSRGTGEETQYF. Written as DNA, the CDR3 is TGTGCCAGCAGCCGGGGGACAGGGGAAGAGACCCAGTACTTC.

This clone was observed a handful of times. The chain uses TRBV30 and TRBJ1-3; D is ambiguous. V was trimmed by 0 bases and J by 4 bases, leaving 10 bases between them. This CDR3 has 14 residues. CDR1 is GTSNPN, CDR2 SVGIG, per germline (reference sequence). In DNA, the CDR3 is TGTGCCTGGAGTGTCGGCACCCCCGGAAACACCATATATTTT. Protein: CAWSVGTPGNTIYF.

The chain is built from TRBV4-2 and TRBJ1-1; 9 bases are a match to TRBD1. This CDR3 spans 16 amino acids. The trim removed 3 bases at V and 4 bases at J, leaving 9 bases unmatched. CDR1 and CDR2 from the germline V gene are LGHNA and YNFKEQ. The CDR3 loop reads CASSQQPGQGITEAFF. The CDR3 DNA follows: TGTGCCAGCAGCCAGCAACCGGGACAGGGAATCACTGAAGCTTTCTTT.

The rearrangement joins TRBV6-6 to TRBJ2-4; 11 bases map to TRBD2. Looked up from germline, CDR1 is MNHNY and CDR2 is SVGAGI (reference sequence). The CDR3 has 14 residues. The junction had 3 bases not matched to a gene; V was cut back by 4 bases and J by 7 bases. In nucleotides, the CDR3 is TGTGCCAGCAGTTCTGTAGCGGGAGGGAACATTCAGTACTTC. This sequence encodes CASSSVAGGNIQYF.

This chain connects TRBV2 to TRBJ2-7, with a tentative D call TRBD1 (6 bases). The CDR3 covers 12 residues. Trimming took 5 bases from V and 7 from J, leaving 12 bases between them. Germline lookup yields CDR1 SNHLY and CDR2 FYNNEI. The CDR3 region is CASSSQGSEQYF. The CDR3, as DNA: TGTGCCAGCAGTTCACAGGGATCGGAGCAGTACTTC.

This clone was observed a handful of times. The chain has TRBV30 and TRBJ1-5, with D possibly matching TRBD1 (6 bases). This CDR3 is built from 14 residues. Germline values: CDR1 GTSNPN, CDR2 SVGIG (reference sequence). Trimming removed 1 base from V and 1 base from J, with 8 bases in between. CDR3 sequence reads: CAWSAGQSNQPQHF. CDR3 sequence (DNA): TGTGCCTGGAGTGCTGGACAGAGCAATCAGCCCCAGCATTTT.

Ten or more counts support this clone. CDR3 residues: CASSQGTSRSEQFF. CDR3 nucleotides: TGCGCCAGCAGCCAAGGGACTAGTCGGAGTGAGCAGTTCTTC. The V gene is TRBV4-3, the J gene TRBJ2-1; 7 bases agree with TRBD2. V shed 1 base, J shed 9 bases, and the junction held 6 bases outside the gene matches. The CDR3 runs 14 residues. CDR1 is LGHNA, CDR2 YSLEER, per germline.

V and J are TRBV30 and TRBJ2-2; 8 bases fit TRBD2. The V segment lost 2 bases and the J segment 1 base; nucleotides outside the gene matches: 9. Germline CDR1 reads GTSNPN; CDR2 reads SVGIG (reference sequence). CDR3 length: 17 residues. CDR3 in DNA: TGTGCCTGGAGTTCTCTAGCGGGTCCGATGAACACCGGGGAGCTGTTTTTT. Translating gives CAWSSLAGPMNTGELFF.

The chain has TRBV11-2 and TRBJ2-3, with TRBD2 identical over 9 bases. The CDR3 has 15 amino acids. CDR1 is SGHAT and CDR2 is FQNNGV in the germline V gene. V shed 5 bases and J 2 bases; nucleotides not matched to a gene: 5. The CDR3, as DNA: TGTGCCAGCAGCAGACTAGCGGCTTACACAGATACGCAGTATTTT. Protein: CASSRLAAYTDTQYF.

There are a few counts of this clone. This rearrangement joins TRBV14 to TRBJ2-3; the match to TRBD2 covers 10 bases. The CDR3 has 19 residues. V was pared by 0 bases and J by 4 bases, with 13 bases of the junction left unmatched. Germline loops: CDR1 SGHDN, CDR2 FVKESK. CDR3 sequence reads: CASSQEWLAGVGSADTQYF. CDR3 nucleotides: TGTGCCAGCAGCCAAGAATGGCTAGCGGGAGTGGGTTCGGCAGATACGCAGTATTTT.

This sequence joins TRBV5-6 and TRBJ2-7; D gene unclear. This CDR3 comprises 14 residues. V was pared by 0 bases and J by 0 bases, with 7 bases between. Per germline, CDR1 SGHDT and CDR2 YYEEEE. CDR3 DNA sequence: TGTGCCAGCAGCTTGGGAGGCCGCTCCTACGAGCAGTACTTC. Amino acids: CASSLGGRSYEQYF.

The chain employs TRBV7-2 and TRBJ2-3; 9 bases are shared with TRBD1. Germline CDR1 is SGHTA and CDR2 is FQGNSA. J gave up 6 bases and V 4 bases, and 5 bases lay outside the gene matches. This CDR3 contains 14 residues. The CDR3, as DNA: TGTGCCAGCAGCTCGGACAGGGGTAGGGATACGCAGTATTTT. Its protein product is CASSSDRGRDTQYF.

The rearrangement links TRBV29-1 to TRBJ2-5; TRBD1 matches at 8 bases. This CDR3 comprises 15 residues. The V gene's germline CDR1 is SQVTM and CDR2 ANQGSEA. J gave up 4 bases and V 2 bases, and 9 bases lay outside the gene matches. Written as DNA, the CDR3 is TGCAGCGTTGAAATCAGGACAGGGATTTCAGAGACCCAGTACTTC. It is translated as CSVEIRTGISETQYF.

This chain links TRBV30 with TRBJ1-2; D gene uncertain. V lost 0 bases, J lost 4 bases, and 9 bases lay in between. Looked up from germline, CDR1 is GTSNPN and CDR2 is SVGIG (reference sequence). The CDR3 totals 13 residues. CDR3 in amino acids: CAWSVRPGYGYTF. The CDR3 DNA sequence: TGTGCCTGGAGTGTACGGCCAGGCTATGGCTACACCTTC.